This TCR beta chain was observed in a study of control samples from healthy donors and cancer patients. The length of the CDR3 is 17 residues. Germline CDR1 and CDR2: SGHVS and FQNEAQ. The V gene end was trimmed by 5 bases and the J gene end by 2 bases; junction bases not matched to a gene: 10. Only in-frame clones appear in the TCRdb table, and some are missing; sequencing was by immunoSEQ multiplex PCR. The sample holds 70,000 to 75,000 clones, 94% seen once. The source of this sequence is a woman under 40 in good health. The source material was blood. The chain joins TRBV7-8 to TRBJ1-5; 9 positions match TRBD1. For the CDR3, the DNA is TGTGCCAGCAGCCTCCGGGACAGGGAGTGGGGCAATCAGCCCCAGCATTTT. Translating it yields CASSLRDREWGNQPQHF.